What follows are 23 T cell receptor beta chains derived from one specimen sequenced in a study of cytomegalovirus exposure and HLA in healthy donors. 13 Jbeta primers and 60 Vbeta primers were used for the PCR. Generated by immunoSEQ multiplex PCR, the TCRdb table keeps only in-frame clones and is missing some. The sample records approximately 90,000 clones, 6% to 9% being singletons. The sequenced sample was PBMCs. The origin of the receptors is a man aged 45 to 65 in good health and CMV-seronegative.

The chain couples TRBV6-5 to TRBJ1-6, with 7 nucleotides matching TRBD1. Germline V lookup: CDR1 MNHEY, CDR2 SVGAGI. The CDR3 covers 15 residues. J gave up 7 bases and V 4 bases, and 7 bases lay outside the gene matches. DNA for the CDR3: TGTGCCAGCAGTTCCGGGACAGACCCAAATTCACCCCTCCACTTT. Its protein is CASSSGTDPNSPLHF.

The chain combines TRBV18 with TRBJ1-1; D unclear. Trimming stripped 2 bases from V and 1 base from J, with 5 bases between. This CDR3 has 13 residues. CDR1 and CDR2 from the germline V gene are KGHSH and LQKENI. CDR3 nucleotides: TGTGCCAGCTCACCAACAGCGAACACTGAAGCTTTCTTT. Its translation is CASSPTANTEAFF.

This clone showed up just a few times. CDR3 region: CASRPTGADTQYF. The DNA for the CDR3 is TGTGCCAGCAGGCCAACAGGGGCAGATACGCAGTATTTT. The J gene is TRBJ2-3, the V gene TRBV6-5; TRBD1 matches at 7 bases. Germline trimming cut 6 bases from V and 4 bases from J; bases unmatched to any gene: 4. The CDR3 spans 13 residues. Germline loops: CDR1 MNHEY, CDR2 SVGAGI.

This clone was detected only a few times. This sequence joins TRBV6-1 and TRBJ1-1; TRBD1 might be the D (5 bases). The germline CDR1 and CDR2 sequences are MNHNS and SASEGT. Trimming removed 7 bases at V and 4 bases at J, with 16 bases between. The CDR3 sequence is 14 residues long. For the CDR3, the DNA is TGTGCCAGCAAGGGGCCCCTCGCCCTCACTGAAGCTTTCTTT. It specifies CASKGPLALTEAFF.

This clone has just a few counts. The junction and the germline gene differ at one end; a read error may be behind it. This rearrangement joins TRBV6-5 to TRBJ1-1; 12 bases match TRBD1. Germline-derived CDR1 and CDR2 are MNHEY and SVGAGI. This CDR3 contains 15 residues. CDR3 DNA: TGTGACAGCAGTTCCGGGACAGGGGGCAACACTGAAGCTTTCTTT. Amino acids: CDSSSGTGGNTEAFF.

This chain's CDR3 is CASSPSGTGVYEQYF. CDR3 bases: TGTGCCAGCAGTCCCTCCGGGACAGGGGTCTACGAGCAGTACTTC. The rearrangement uses TRBV28 and TRBJ2-7; 10 bases line up with TRBD1. J lost 3 bases, V lost 5 bases, and 7 bases had no gene match. This CDR3 contains 15 residues. Germline V gene lookup returns CDR1 MDHEN and CDR2 SYDVKM.

The chain uses TRBV6-1 and TRBJ1-6; D is perhaps TRBD1 (5 bases). The CDR3 covers 14 residues. CDR1 and CDR2 (germline): MNHNS, SASEGT. V was clipped by 5 bases and J by 5 bases, with 10 bases between them. The CDR3 sequence is CASSIQTDNSPLHF. CDR3 coding DNA: TGTGCCAGCAGTATTCAGACAGATAATTCACCCCTCCACTTT.

The CDR3 is CASSQVGLAGRNEQFF. The CDR3, as DNA: TGCGCCAGCAGCCAAGTTGGGCTAGCGGGACGCAATGAGCAGTTCTTC. The V and J genes are TRBV4-3 and TRBJ2-1; 9 bases line up with TRBD2. Per the germline V gene, CDR1 is LGHNA and CDR2 is YSLEER. The CDR3 contains 16 residues. With 1 base clipped from V and 6 bases from J, the junction kept 7 bases outside the gene matches.

This chain links TRBV4-2 with TRBJ2-7; no firm D call. The germline V gene encodes CDR1 LGHNA and CDR2 YNFKEQ. The ends were cut back, 0 bases at V and 3 bases at J, with 6 bases in the middle. This CDR3 is 13 amino acids long. The CDR3 DNA follows: TGTGCCAGCAGCCAAGACCGGGTCTACGAGCAGTACTTC. Its protein product is CASSQDRVYEQYF.

The V and J genes are TRBV6-1 and TRBJ2-5, with 10 bases aligning to TRBD1. TRBJ2-7 matches the DNA end more closely, so the J call is doubtful. CDR3 length: 14 residues. Looked up from germline, CDR1 is MNHNS and CDR2 is SASEGT. This CDR3 reads CASSSGQGIYEQYF. The CDR3 DNA is TGTGCCAGCAGCTCGGGACAGGGGATATACGAGCAGTACTTC.

The chain combines TRBV7-9 with TRBJ1-2; perhaps TRBD1 as D (6 bases). This CDR3 spans 17 amino acids. Trimming removed 5 bases at V and 4 bases at J, with 23 bases between. Germline V gives CDR1 SEHNR, CDR2 FQNEAQ (reference sequence). CDR3 nucleotide sequence: TGTGCCAGCAGCGCTTCACGTAACCGGGACACCCCCTATGGCTACACCTTC. This encodes CASSASRNRDTPYGYTF. Full variable domain (outside the CDR3, taken from reference TRBV7-9 and TRBJ1-2): DTGVSQNPRHKITKRGQNVTFRCDPISEHNRLYWYRQTLGQGPEFLTYFQNEAQLEKSRLLSDRFSAERPKGSFSTLEIQRTEQGDSAMYLCASSASRNRDTPYGYTFGSGTRLTVV.

This clone was seen only a few times. Its ends do not fully match the called genes, so a read error is possible. The V and J genes are TRBV7-6 and TRBJ1-6; D uncertain. Germline assignment: CDR1 SGHVS and CDR2 FNYEAQ. The CDR3 totals 17 residues. Here the CDR3 DNA reads TGTGCCAGCGGCTTAGAACCGCCCGGGATCACCCATTCACCCCTCCACTTT. Its protein product is CASGLEPPGITHSPLHF.

The gene calls are TRBV7-8 and TRBJ2-4, with TRBD1 as a possible D gene (6 bases). V gave up 4 bases and J gave up 7 bases, with 14 bases separating them. There are 14 residues in the CDR3. CDR1 and CDR2 from the germline V gene are SGHVS and FQNEAQ. The CDR3 protein is CASSYSSGENIQYF. The CDR3 nucleotides read TGTGCCAGCAGCTATAGTTCAGGGGAGAACATTCAGTACTTC.

This chain uses TRBV4-3 with TRBJ1-6; D not certain. CDR3 length: 13 amino acids. The ends were cut back, 0 bases at V and 10 bases at J, with 7 bases in the middle. The germline CDR1 and CDR2 sequences are LGHNA and YSLEER. The CDR3 region has the DNA TGCGCCAGCAGCCAAGAGGCTCCCTCACCCCTCCACTTT. Encoded protein: CASSQEAPSPLHF.

A few counts support this clone. This rearrangement joins TRBV28 to TRBJ2-7; the match to TRBD1 covers 11 bases. Unmatched junction bases numbered 5, after V lost 5 bases and J lost 2 bases. The CDR3 covers 15 residues. The germline V gene has CDR1 MDHEN and CDR2 SYDVKM. The DNA of the CDR3 is TGTGCCAGCAGTCCCCGGACAGGGGGCCCCTACGAGCAGTACTTC. Translating gives CASSPRTGGPYEQYF.

The table lists this clone with a few counts. The genes are TRBV6-4 and TRBJ2-7; a weak D match, TRBD2 (6 bases). From germline, CDR1 is MRHNA and CDR2 SNTAGT. V lost 2 bases and J lost 1, with 15 bases in between. This CDR3 has 16 residues. The CDR3 nucleotides read TGTGCCAGCAGTGACCAGTGGTTAGCGGCTTCCTACGAGCAGTACTTC. Its protein product is CASSDQWLAASYEQYF.

This clone has just a few counts. J is TRBJ2-5 and V is TRBV6-1, with TRBD1 as a possible D gene (5 bases). Germline V gene sequence: CDR1 MNHNS, CDR2 SASEGT. Between the trimmed V and J ends, which lost 7 bases and 1 base, there was a span of 13 bases. This CDR3 is built from 14 residues. The DNA for the CDR3 is TGTGCCAGCACCCTAGGCAGGGCCCAAGAGACCCAGTACTTC. It codes for CASTLGRAQETQYF.

This clone has only one observation. The CDR3 ends on some other residue instead of the conserved phenylalanine or tryptophan, so this is likely a read error. The rearrangement uses TRBV30 and TRBJ1-3, with D possibly matching TRBD1 (5 bases). The V gene lost 0 bases and the J gene lost 4 bases, with 13 bases spanning the gap. The germline V gene has CDR1 GTSNPN and CDR2 SVGIG (reference sequence). This CDR3 is built from 15 residues. DNA of the CDR3: TGTGCCTGGAGTGTACGGGCAGGGCACGGAAACACCATATATTTG. It is translated as CAWSVRAGHGNTIYL.

The chain employs TRBV30 and TRBJ2-5, with 7 nucleotides matching TRBD1. After removal of 4 bases from V and 1 base from J, the junction contained 0 bases not matched to a gene. This CDR3 contains 12 residues. Germline V CDR1 and CDR2: GTSNPN, SVGIG (reference sequence). CDR3 residues: CAWTGGQETQYF. CDR3 nucleotide sequence: TGTGCCTGGACAGGGGGCCAAGAGACCCAGTACTTC.

V usage is TRBV6-6 and J usage is TRBJ2-7; possibly TRBD2 for D (6 bases). This CDR3 has 14 residues. Trimming stripped 2 bases from V and 3 bases from J, with 11 bases between. The germline V gene encodes CDR1 MNHNY and CDR2 SVGAGI (reference sequence). This chain's CDR3 is CASSYRRDGYEQYF. For the CDR3, the DNA is TGTGCCAGCAGTTACCGGAGGGACGGCTACGAGCAGTACTTC.

This clone was seen only a few times. Other DNA sequences in the sample encode the same CDR3. The rearrangement joins TRBV7-9 to TRBJ2-7; D perhaps matches TRBD1 (6 bases). Trimming cost V 5 bases and J 1 base, with 9 bases left between them. Germline V lookup: CDR1 SEHNR, CDR2 FQNEAQ (reference sequence). There are 13 residues in the CDR3. CDR3 bases: TGTGCCAGCAGCCCGGACAGTTCCTACGAGCAGTACTTC. Translation gives CASSPDSSYEQYF.

The chain has TRBV7-8 and TRBJ2-3; the D gene is possibly TRBD1 (6 bases). Trimming shortened V by 5 bases and J by 3 bases, and 18 bases separated the two germline ends. The CDR3 loop spans 16 amino acids. Germline CDR1 reads SGHVS; CDR2 reads FQNEAQ. Here the CDR3 DNA reads TGTGCCAGCAGCCGTCCAGGGGAGAGAGTGACAGATACGCAGTATTTT. This encodes CASSRPGERVTDTQYF.

This clone turned up a few times. The V gene is TRBV27, the J gene TRBJ2-2; D may be TRBD2 (6 bases). From germline, CDR1 is MNHEY and CDR2 SMNVEV (reference sequence). The CDR3 totals 16 residues. V lost 3 bases, J lost 4 bases, and 15 bases lay in between. The CDR3 nucleotides are TGTGCCAGCAGTTTCATACGCTTCGGGGGCACCGGGGAGCTGTTTTTT. Protein sequence: CASSFIRFGGTGELFF.